A single sample is the source of the 5 T cell receptor beta chains below, sequenced in a study of OX40 agonist ivuxolimab in advanced cancers. Sequencing was performed with immunoSEQ multiplex PCR; in TCRdb, only in-frame clones are kept and a portion is missing. The sample yields fewer than 20,000 clones, about four fifths seen once. This material consisted of CD4+ or CD8+ T cells sorted from blood, taken in a trial of the OX40 agonist ivuxolimab. These receptors were collected from an adult with an advanced solid tumor such as melanoma, head and neck, liver or kidney cancer.

The chain combines TRBV2 with TRBJ1-5; 11 nucleotides agree with TRBD1. In germline, CDR1 is SNHLY, CDR2 FYNNEI. V shed 6 bases, J shed 4 bases, and the junction held 5 bases outside the gene matches. CDR3 length: 15 residues. The CDR3 nucleotides read TGTGCCAGCAGGAACGGACAGGGGGCAAATCAGCCCCAGCATTTT. Amino acids: CASRNGQGANQPQHF.

The gene calls are TRBV19 and TRBJ1-1; a weak D match, TRBD1 (6 bases). The germline V and J ends were trimmed by 5 bases and 3 bases, with 10 bases remaining between them. This CDR3 region has 13 residues. In germline, CDR1 is LNHDA, CDR2 SQIVND (reference sequence). The CDR3 DNA reads as TGTGCCAGTAGTCCTGGACAGTACACTGAAGCTTTCTTT. Protein: CASSPGQYTEAFF.

This rearrangement joins TRBV6-5 to TRBJ1-1; a possible D gene is TRBD1 (5 bases). Trimming removed 6 bases at V and 3 bases at J, with 8 bases between. Germline CDR1 and CDR2: MNHEY and SVGAGI. CDR3 length equals 12 residues. The CDR3 is CASSAGDTEAFF. The CDR3 nucleotides read TGTGCCAGCAGCGCGGGGGACACTGAAGCTTTCTTT.

This chain uses TRBV9 with TRBJ2-3, with D tentatively TRBD2 (5 bases). The CDR3 is made up of 15 amino acids. CDR1 and CDR2 from the germline V gene are SGDLS and YYNGEE. V shed 4 bases and J shed 4 bases, with 16 bases lying between them. CDR3 in amino acids: CASSPLGDGADTQYF. Here the CDR3 DNA reads TGTGCCAGCAGCCCTCTCGGGGATGGGGCAGATACGCAGTATTTT.

The chain links TRBV9 to TRBJ1-2, with 8 bases lining up with TRBD1. The ends lost 3 bases at V and 4 bases at J; junction bases unmatched: 5. Germline CDR1 is SGDLS and CDR2 is YYNGEE. The CDR3 covers 14 residues. The CDR3 DNA reads TGTGCCAGCAGCGATGACAGGGGAGGCTATGGCTACACCTTC. It codes for CASSDDRGGYGYTF.